Listed below are T cell receptor beta chains from one sample, sequenced in a study of T cells in tumors after PD-1 blockade. Measured with immunoSEQ multiplex PCR; TCRdb has only the in-frame clones, and not every one. The data hold roughly 2,000 clones, with 69% observed a single time. The specimen was tumor tissue, collected before anti-PD-1 treatment. The receptors here all came from a human donor with basal cell carcinoma. The CDR3 runs from the conserved cysteine through the conserved F or W.

CDR3aa,v_gene,j_gene
CASSQEGAQDNEQFF,TRBV4-2,TRBJ2-1
CASSIGSQSSYEQYF,TRBV9,TRBJ2-7
CASSDLGQGNQPQHF,TRBV6-6,TRBJ1-5
CASSLRPTGANSPLHF,TRBV27,TRBJ1-6
CASTSEGRLNTEAFF,TRBV11-1,TRBJ1-1
CASSQGNTEAFF,TRBV3-1/TRBV3-2,TRBJ1-1
CASSEAGGTEAFF,TRBV6-1,TRBJ1-1
CASSFGGEQYF,TRBV6-2/TRBV6-3,TRBJ2-7
CASSPPGTGNNQPQHF,TRBV18,TRBJ1-5
CASSQGTPGETQYF,TRBV3-1/TRBV3-2,TRBJ2-5
CASSSVTLSTDTQYF,TRBV27,TRBJ2-3
CASSSPGYTEAFF,TRBV7-6,TRBJ1-1
CASSPIQSGELFF,TRBV18,TRBJ2-2
CASSVGLPHEQFF,TRBV9,TRBJ2-1
CASSPESLGNTEAFF,TRBV28,TRBJ1-1
CASSSTGVKTEAFF,TRBV5-1,TRBJ1-1
CASSQGGQGSPLHF,TRBV3-1/TRBV3-2,TRBJ1-6
CASSQSGNTIYF,TRBV3-1/TRBV3-2,TRBJ1-3